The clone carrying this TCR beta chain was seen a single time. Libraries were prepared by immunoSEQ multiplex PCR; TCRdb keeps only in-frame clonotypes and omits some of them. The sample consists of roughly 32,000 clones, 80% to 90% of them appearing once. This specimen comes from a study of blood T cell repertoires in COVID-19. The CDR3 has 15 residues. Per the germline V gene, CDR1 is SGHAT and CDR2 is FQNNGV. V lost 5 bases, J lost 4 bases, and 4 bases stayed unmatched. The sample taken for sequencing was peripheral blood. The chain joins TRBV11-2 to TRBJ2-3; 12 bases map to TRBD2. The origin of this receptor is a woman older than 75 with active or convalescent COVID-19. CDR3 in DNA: TGTGCCAGCAGCCTTCTAGCGGGAGGGGCAGATACGCAGTATTTT. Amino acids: CASSLLAGGADTQYF.